This T cell receptor (beta chain) was sequenced during a study of T cell responses to AZD1222 COVID-19 vaccine. Study information: Combined were second doses at about 4 or about 12 weeks. The study's findings and limits: No day 14 peak samples; only post-peak repertoires were characterized. Only six or seven AZD1222 recipients were seropositive at baseline. Clonal diversity may have been underestimated, and the donors were mostly white British, with more females than males.

Data came from immunoSEQ multiplex PCR; TCRdb stores just in-frame clones and leaves some out. The repertoire has about 110,000 clones, approximately 84% of them found once; the top ten carry around a tenth. J lost 7 bases, V lost 5 bases, and 8 bases had no gene match. CDR3 length: 14 amino acids. Germline CDR1 reads WSHSY; CDR2 reads SAAADI. Comment on this clone: Its antigen is currently unknown.

The V gene is TRBV10-2, the J gene TRBJ1-5, with 7 positions matching TRBD1. The receptor comes from an adult in good health. This sample comprised peripheral blood, obtained on day 0 of AZD1222 vaccination. CDR3: CASSQQGSAQPQHF. CDR3 nucleotides: TGCGCCAGCAGTCAACAGGGGTCTGCGCAGCCCCAGCATTTT.